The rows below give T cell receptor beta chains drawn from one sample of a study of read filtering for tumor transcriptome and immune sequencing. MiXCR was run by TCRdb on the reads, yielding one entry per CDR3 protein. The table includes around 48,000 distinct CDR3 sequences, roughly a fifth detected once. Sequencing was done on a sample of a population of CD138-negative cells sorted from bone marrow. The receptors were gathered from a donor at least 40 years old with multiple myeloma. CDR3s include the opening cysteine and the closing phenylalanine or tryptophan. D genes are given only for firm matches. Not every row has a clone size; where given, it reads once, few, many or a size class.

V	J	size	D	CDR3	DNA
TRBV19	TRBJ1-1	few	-	CASYISTGSNTEAFF	TGTGCCAGTTATATTTCCACTGGTTCTAACACTGAAGCTTTCTTT
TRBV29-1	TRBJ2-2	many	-	CSARTASNTGELFF	TGCAGCGCCAGGACAGCCTCGAACACCGGGGAGCTGTTTTTT
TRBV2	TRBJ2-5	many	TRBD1	CASSLEGTGGLETQYF	TGTGCCAGCAGCCTGGAAGGGACAGGGGGCTTGGAGACCCAGTACTTC
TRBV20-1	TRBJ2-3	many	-	CSARALRASTDTQYF	TGCAGTGCTAGAGCTCTCCGGGCCTCCACAGATACGCAGTATTTT
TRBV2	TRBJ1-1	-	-	CASRIGQNTESFF	TGTGCCAGCAGGATTGGACAGAACACTGAATCTTTCTTT
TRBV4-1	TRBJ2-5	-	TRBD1	CASSLSPRGQGAYQETQYF	TGCGCCAGCAGCCTCTCCCCCCGCGGACAGGGGGCGTACCAAGAGACCCAGTACTTC
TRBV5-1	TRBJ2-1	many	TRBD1	CASSPQGQGKNNEQFF	TGCGCCAGCAGCCCTCAGGGACAGGGCAAAAACAATGAGCAGTTCTTC
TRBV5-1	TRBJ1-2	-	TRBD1	CASRTGDYDGYTF	TGCGCCAGCAGGACAGGGGATTATGATGGCTACACCTTC
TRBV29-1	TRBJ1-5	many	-	CSVQVAVGGNQPQHF	TGCAGCGTCCAAGTTGCTGTGGGTGGCAATCAGCCCCAGCATTTT
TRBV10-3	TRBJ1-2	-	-	CAIRAAGAAYGYTF	TGTGCCATCAGAGCGGCAGGGGCCGCCTATGGCTACACCTTC
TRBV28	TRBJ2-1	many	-	CAVRNSLVNEQFF	TGTGCAGTACGGAACAGCCTTGTAAATGAGCAGTTCTTC